One sample yielded the 24 T cell receptor beta chains listed below, sequenced in a study of T-cell reconstitution after alpha-beta-depleted transplantation in children. The authors prepared the TCRbeta library with unique molecular identifiers. TCRdb called the PCR reads again in MiXCR, with one record for every CDR3 protein. The top ten clones hold 2.2% of a sample with some 600,000 distinct CDR3 sequences, under 15% of them seen once. Sequencing was performed on PBMCs, mostly from graft donor cells, taken 360 days after TCRalphabeta/CD19-depleted stem cell transplant. The receptors come from a male patient younger than 18 who had a stem cell transplant for acute myeloid leukemia, so the T cells may come from the graft donor.

This clonotype was counted a few times. The CDR3 DNA sequence: TGTGCCAGCAGTTTTCTAGCGGTAGGCGAGCAGTACTTC. It translates to CASSFLAVGEQYF. This rearrangement joins TRBV12-3 or TRBV12-4 to TRBJ2-7, with 7 nucleotides matching TRBD2. Trimming cost V 3 bases and J 6 bases; bases outside gene matches: 5. CDR3 length: 13 amino acids.

About this clonotype itself: This may be a read error: a much more frequent sequence differs by one nucleotide. The chain joins TRBV10-3 to TRBJ2-5; the match to TRBD1 covers 8 bases. CDR3 length: 14 residues. Germline CDR1 ENHRY, CDR2 SYGVKD. The CDR3 DNA sequence: TGTGCCATCAGAAGGACAGGGAAATTTGAGACCCGGTACTTC. Its protein is CAIRRTGKFETRYF.

This clonotype appeared a few times. The chain is built from TRBV7-8 and TRBJ2-2; 9 nucleotides agree with TRBD2. The trim removed 1 base at V and 4 bases at J, leaving 4 bases unmatched. The germline V gene has CDR1 SGHVS and CDR2 FQNEAQ. The CDR3 runs to 16 residues. The CDR3, as DNA: TGTGCCAGCAGCTTAGTGGCGGGAGGGCCCACCGGGGAGCTGTTTTTT. It is translated as CASSLVAGGPTGELFF.

For the CDR3, the DNA is TGTGCCAGCAGCCCAGACAGGGGACCCTACGAGCAGTACTTC. Translated, it gives CASSPDRGPYEQYF. The V gene is TRBV7-2, the J gene TRBJ2-7; 8 positions agree with TRBD1. V was pared by 5 bases and J by 2 bases, with 5 bases of the junction left unmatched. This CDR3 is 14 amino acids long. Germline CDR1 reads SGHTA; CDR2 reads FQGNSA.

V gene TRBV18 combines with J gene TRBJ2-7; D may correspond to TRBD1 or TRBD2 (5 bases each). The CDR3 has 13 residues. The germline V gene has CDR1 KGHSH and CDR2 LQKENI. V gave up 6 bases and J gave up 3 bases, with 12 bases separating them. The CDR3 sequence: CASSALGDYEQYF. The CDR3 DNA reads TGTGCCAGCTCTGCTTTGGGGGACTACGAGCAGTACTTC.

This clonotype was seen more than once but under ten times. V and J are TRBV5-1 and TRBJ2-1, with 8 bases fitting TRBD2. The junction had 12 bases not matched to a gene; V was cut back by 9 bases and J by 10 bases. The germline gives CDR1 SGHRS, CDR2 YFSETQ. The CDR3 runs to 13 residues. CDR3 bases: TGCGCCACTTCGATTAGCGGGATGGGCGAGCAGTTCTTC. Amino acid sequence: CATSISGMGEQFF.

This clonotype was seen many times. The chain links TRBV29-1 to TRBJ2-7; D is perhaps TRBD1 (6 bases). Germline V gene sequence: CDR1 SQVTM, CDR2 ANQGSEA. Trimming took 4 bases from V and 4 from J, leaving 17 bases between them. The length of the CDR3 is 14 residues. The CDR3 reads CSVARAPRGYEQYF. CDR3 nucleotide sequence: TGCAGCGTTGCGAGGGCCCCAAGGGGGTACGAGCAGTACTTC.

Only a few counts were recorded for this clonotype. This chain connects TRBV7-8 to TRBJ2-1; D unclear. Germline loops: CDR1 SGHVS, CDR2 FQNEAQ. V was shortened by 5 bases and J by 4 bases, with 15 bases between the two germline ends. The CDR3 covers 15 residues. The CDR3 sequence: CASSRQPTFYNEQFF. CDR3 nucleotide sequence: TGTGCCAGCAGCCGACAACCCACTTTTTACAATGAGCAGTTCTTC.

V gene TRBV4-2 combines with J gene TRBJ2-7; 9 nucleotides line up with TRBD1. The CDR3 is made up of 14 amino acids. V shed 2 bases, J shed 5 bases, and the junction held 4 bases outside the gene matches. The germline CDR1 and CDR2 sequences are LGHNA and YNFKEQ. CDR3 region: CASSQSGQGHEQYF. CDR3 nucleotide sequence: TGTGCCAGCAGCCAATCGGGACAGGGACACGAGCAGTACTTC.

This chain uses TRBV25-1 with TRBJ2-7, with a weak D call TRBD2 (6 bases). In germline, CDR1 is MGHDK, CDR2 SYGVNS. V was cut by 6 bases and J by 6 bases, with 18 bases left in between. There are 14 residues in the CDR3. CDR3 protein: CASSGVLLGGEQYF. Here the CDR3 DNA reads TGTGCCAGCAGCGGCGTGCTCCTGGGGGGCGAGCAGTACTTC.

The J gene is TRBJ1-5, the V gene TRBV27; 7 positions agree with TRBD1. Germline trimming cut 4 bases from V and 0 bases from J; bases unmatched to any gene: 18. This CDR3 is 20 amino acids long. Germline V lookup: CDR1 MNHEY, CDR2 SMNVEV (reference sequence). The CDR3 loop reads CASSSLEGAVAAYSNQPQHF. CDR3 nucleotides: TGTGCCAGCAGTTCGCTGGAGGGGGCGGTGGCTGCGTATAGCAATCAGCCCCAGCATTTT.

This sequence joins TRBV15 and TRBJ2-3; TRBD2 aligns across 10 bases. Germline-derived CDR1 and CDR2 are LNHNV and YYDKDF (reference sequence). The CDR3 consists of 15 residues. J gave up 4 bases and V 6 bases, and 7 bases lay outside the gene matches. CDR3 in amino acids: CATRLQREGPDTQYF. CDR3 DNA sequence: TGTGCCACCAGGTTACAGCGGGAGGGCCCAGATACGCAGTATTTT.

This clonotype was observed a handful of times. The genes are TRBV6-2 or TRBV6-3 and TRBJ2-7; no firm D call. V was clipped by 0 bases and J by 2 bases, with 8 bases between them. The CDR3 has 14 amino acids. The germline gives CDR1 MNHEY, CDR2 SVGEGT. The CDR3 bases are TGTGCCAGCAGTTACTCGGTAGAGCCCTACGAGCAGTACTTC. Amino acid sequence: CASSYSVEPYEQYF.

This clonotype was picked up a small number of times. The chain carries TRBV7-2 and TRBJ2-5; 9 positions match TRBD2. Germline V gene lookup returns CDR1 SGHTA and CDR2 FQGNSA. With V trimmed by 1 base and J by 4 bases, 10 bases remained unmatched. The CDR3 runs to 17 residues. The DNA of the CDR3 is TGTGCCAGCAGCTTAGGCGGGCTAGCGGGGCGGGTAGAGACCCAGTACTTC. Translation gives CASSLGGLAGRVETQYF. Complete variable domain (other parts from reference TRBV7-2 and TRBJ2-5): GAGVSQSPSNKVTEKGKDVELRCDPISGHTALYWYRQSLGQGLEFLIYFQGNSAPDKSGLPSDRFSAERTGGSVSTLTIQRTQQEDSAVYLCASSLGGLAGRVETQYFGPGTRLLVL.

In DNA, the CDR3 is TGTGCCAGCAGTCCGGGAATCAGCAAACGGGGCCAAGAGACCCAGTACTTC. Its protein product is CASSPGISKRGQETQYF. The V call is TRBV7-9, the J call TRBJ2-5; D is possibly TRBD2 (5 bases). CDR3 length equals 17 residues. Trimming removed 6 bases from V and 1 base from J, with 21 bases in between. In germline, CDR1 is SEHNR, CDR2 FQNEAQ (reference sequence).

This clonotype came up many times. This sequence joins TRBV2 and TRBJ2-7, with 7 bases aligning to TRBD1. This CDR3 is 13 amino acids long. V dropped 1 base and J dropped 12; count of bases not matched to a gene: 9. The germline V gene encodes CDR1 SNHLY and CDR2 FYNNEI. The CDR3 protein is CASSEEGRGRRYF. Here the CDR3 DNA reads TGTGCCAGCAGTGAAGAGGGTAGGGGGCGTAGGTACTTC.

This clonotype has a handful of counts. The chain carries TRBV29-1 and TRBJ2-7, with TRBD1 identical over 7 bases. Germline loops: CDR1 SQVTM, CDR2 ANQGSEA. The CDR3 covers 12 residues. Trimming at V came to 6 bases and at J to 7 bases, leaving 9 bases not matched to a gene. This chain's CDR3 is CSVVKGGQEQYF. The CDR3 coding sequence is TGCAGCGTAGTGAAAGGGGGCCAAGAGCAGTACTTC.

The table lists this clonotype with a few counts. V gene TRBV5-5 combines with J gene TRBJ1-2, with D uncertain. V was cut by 4 bases and J by 4 bases, with 5 bases left in between. In germline, CDR1 is SGHKS, CDR2 YYEKEE (reference sequence). The CDR3 covers 11 residues. The CDR3: CASSDSYGYTF. In nucleotides, the CDR3 is TGTGCCAGCAGCGACTCCTATGGCTACACCTTC.

The rearrangement joins TRBV6-2 or TRBV6-3 to TRBJ2-5; 10 bases map to TRBD2. The CDR3 consists of 15 residues. J gave up 5 bases and V 7 bases, and 10 bases lay outside the gene matches. Looked up from germline, CDR1 is MNHEY and CDR2 is SVGEGT. CDR3 residues: CASMREAGGGETQYF. The CDR3 nucleotides read TGTGCCAGCATGAGAGAAGCGGGAGGGGGGGAGACCCAGTACTTC.

This clonotype has only a few counts. The chain joins TRBV13 to TRBJ2-2; no firm D call. The CDR3 consists of 12 residues. CDR1 is PRHDT, CDR2 FYEKMQ, per germline (reference sequence). The V end lost 5 bases, the J end lost 10 bases, and 11 bases lay between the germline ends. CDR3 in DNA: TGTGCCAGCAGCCAAGGACCCGTGGAGCTGTTTTTT. It encodes CASSQGPVELFF. The whole variable domain, remainder taken from reference TRBV13 and TRBJ2-2, is AAGVIQSPRHLIKEKRETATLKCYPIPRHDTVYWYQQGPGQDPQFLISFYEKMQSDKGSIPDRFSAQQFSDYHSELNMSSLELGDSALYFCASSQGPVELFFGEGSRLTVL.

This clonotype was counted only a few times. The chain joins TRBV20-1 to TRBJ2-3; D gene ambiguous. Trimming pared 0 bases from V and 2 bases from J, leaving 21 bases between. Germline CDR1 is DFQATT and CDR2 is SNEGSKA (reference sequence). The CDR3 extends over 18 amino acids. In nucleotides, the CDR3 is TGCAGTGCTAGAGATGACCACACCGTCCTTTGGACCACAGATACGCAGTATTTT. Residues: CSARDDHTVLWTTDTQYF.

This clonotype has a count of ten or more. The gene calls are TRBV12-3 or TRBV12-4 and TRBJ2-2, with 10 bases aligning to TRBD2. The V segment lost 2 bases and the J segment 5 bases; nucleotides outside the gene matches: 17. The CDR3 spans 20 residues. In DNA, the CDR3 is TGTGCCAGCAGTTTAAGTCCGTGGAAGCGGGAGGGTGTAAGAACCGGGGAGCTGTTTTTT. It is translated as CASSLSPWKREGVRTGELFF.

This clonotype was observed a handful of times. This rearrangement joins TRBV12-3 or TRBV12-4 to TRBJ2-1; 11 nucleotides agree with TRBD2. V trimming: 4 bases; J trimming: 6 bases; junction bases outside the gene matches: 8. The CDR3 contains 16 residues. CDR3 bases: TGTGCCAGCAGTTCGGGACTAGCGGAGGCCACCAATGAGCAGTTCTTC. Translation: CASSSGLAEATNEQFF.

This clonotype has only one observation. V usage is TRBV20-1 and J usage is TRBJ2-1; 12 positions agree with TRBD2. Germline V lookup: CDR1 DFQATT, CDR2 SNEGSKA (reference sequence). Unmatched junction bases numbered 6, after V lost 6 bases and J lost 15 bases. The CDR3 sequence is 11 residues long. The CDR3 bases are TGCAGTGCCCGCACTAGCGGGAGGTCGTTCTTC. This codes for CSARTSGRSFF.